This T cell receptor beta chain is from a study of blood T cell repertoires in COVID-19 (dated by TCRdb to about 2020). About the investigation overall: Collaborator samples came from the United States, Italy and Spain and covered acute and convalescent phases of COVID-19. The material from the prospective study consisted of cDNA or gDNA derived from T cells, B-cell-depleted T cells, or PBMCs. Subjects who had been exposed to COVID-19, were actively infected with it, or had recovered from it provided the deeply sampled blood TCRbeta repertoires that made up the dataset. A freely available public database, intended as a resource for researchers studying the immune response to SARS-CoV-2, is where the repertoires were released. Samples were obtained from the ongoing ImmuneRACE study (first 160 participants) and from 1,254 subjects provided by 6 global collaborators. Sample metadata almost always included a de-identified subject ID, COVID-19 status, age in years and sex. Where available, HLA class I and class II types were taken from metadata supplied by the sample provider and were not determined by assay-based typing.

Note on this clone: No cognate antigen has been identified for it. Within one base of it there is no much larger clone, and no base qualities were kept.

TCRbeta CDR3 regions were amplified from genomic DNA by means of the immunoSEQ Assay, a bias-controlled multiplex PCR. The paper's data handling went like this. The number of nucleated cells in each sample was estimated from the amplification of reference gene primers within the assay. Sequence reads were collapsed and filtered to measure the absolute abundance of every unique TCRbeta CDR3 rearrangement. Productive Simpson clonality was computed per sample as the square root of Simpson's diversity index over productive rearrangements. TCRdb obtained this table from immuneACCESS and retained in-frame rearrangements with V and J assigned. These tables miss some clones; where compared with another copy, unresolved V genes account for less than half of the shortfall, and the remainder is unexplained. V and J calls and clone size are as listed in that table; D and trimming were resolved from the DNA. This sample is represented by about 250,000 clones; roughly 88% of them were singletons. 5.5% to 6.5% of the sample lies in the top ten.

In Seattle, one collaborating source enrolled patients while the infection was active and tracked those patients longitudinally over the course of disease. Whole blood was collected in K2EDTA tubes by collaborating institutions according to the institutions' own protocols. For TCRbeta analysis, collaborators shipped samples in one of three forms: frozen whole blood, isolated PBMCs, or DNA extracted from either of those sample types. On the study overall, not on this receptor specifically: The quantity of clinical and demographic metadata differed by source and by participant and was supplied without curation.

The CDR3 covers 15 residues, taking in both the cysteine and the phenylalanine. Of all the DNA, just the CDR3 is kept, 45 bases in frame from base 1. A distance of 11 bases separates the germline ends of V and J, which lose 3 bases and 0 bases respectively. CDR1 and CDR2, looked up from the germline V gene (reference sequence), are LNHDA and SQIVND. The sequencing sample was made of peripheral blood. Here the chain combines TRBV19 and TRBJ1-2; no confident D gene assignment can be made. The TCR was taken from a woman older than 75 with COVID-19, enrolled during active disease. In nucleotides, the sequence is TGTGCCAGTAGTATCGACCGTCTAGCTAACTATGGCTACACCTTC. Its protein is CASSIDRLANYGYTF.